Shown below are 8 T cell receptor beta chains from a single sample sequenced in a study of cytomegalovirus exposure and HLA in healthy donors. Primers: 60 Vbeta forward and 13 Jbeta reverse. The data were produced by immunoSEQ multiplex PCR, yet TCRdb's version contains in-frame clones alone and is incomplete. The sample lists fewer than 250,000 clones, about 74% occurring once. Sequenced input: PBMCs. These receptors were taken from a woman in her thirties in good health and CMV-seronegative.

The J gene is TRBJ1-1, the V gene TRBV30, with 8 bases lining up with TRBD1. Germline CDR1 GTSNPN, CDR2 SVGIG (reference sequence). The CDR3 covers 15 residues. Germline trimming cut 3 bases from V and 5 bases from J; bases unmatched to any gene: 11. The CDR3 DNA reads TGTGCCTGGAGATCCAGACAGGGGTCGGGAACTGAAGCTTTCTTT. Protein product: CAWRSRQGSGTEAFF.

This clone showed up many times. An end of the junction does not agree with germline; a read error may underlie this. The same CDR3 can be traced to other DNA sequences in this sample. V is TRBV5-1 and J is TRBJ2-7; 8 bases are a match to TRBD2. The CDR3 is 14 amino acids. Germline CDR1 SGHRS, CDR2 YFSETQ. CDR3 sequence reads: CASSLLRGAREQYF. In DNA, the CDR3 is TGTGCCAGCAGCTTGCTGCGGGGGGCGCGGGAGCAGTACTTC.

As DNA, the CDR3 is TGTGCCAGCAGCGGTCGGTGGCAGGGGGTCTTGTCTGAAAAACTGTTTTTT. It yields the protein CASSGRWQGVLSEKLFF. V gene TRBV5-6 combines with J gene TRBJ1-4, with TRBD1 identical over 7 bases. The CDR3 totals 17 residues. Trimming took 4 bases from V and 7 from J; bases not matched to a gene: 16. CDR1 is SGHDT and CDR2 is YYEEEE in the germline V gene. Full variable domain (outside the CDR3, taken from reference TRBV5-6 and TRBJ1-4): DAGVTQSPTHLIKTRGQQVTLRCSPKSGHDTVSWYQQALGQGPQFIFQYYEEEERQRGNFPDRFSGHQFPNYSSELNVNALLLGDSALYLCASSGRWQGVLSEKLFFGSGTQLSVL.

The CDR3 coding sequence is TGTGCCACGGCGGGACAGTGGTCCAATGGCTACACCTTC. It specifies CATAGQWSNGYTF. This chain joins TRBV19 and TRBJ1-2; 7 nucleotides match TRBD1. J lost 6 bases, V lost 10 bases, and 11 bases had no gene match. Germline values: CDR1 LNHDA, CDR2 SQIVND (reference sequence). The length of the CDR3 is 13 residues.

In this sample, this clone turned up once. J is TRBJ1-6 and V is TRBV10-2; D gene ambiguous. The CDR3 extends over 13 amino acids. V lost 2 bases and J 10 bases, leaving 9 bases between the germline ends. CDR1 and CDR2 from the germline V gene are WSHSY and SAAADI. The CDR3 DNA follows: TGCGCCAGCAGTGAGACGGGAGTGTCACCCCTCCACTTT. It encodes CASSETGVSPLHF.

The chain links TRBV21-1 to TRBJ2-3; the table calls TRBD2, which could not be checked here. TRBV21-1 is reported as a pseudogene. The CDR3 has 14 residues. CDR3 protein: CASSIPSGTDTQYF. CDR3 bases: TGTGCCAGCAGCATTCCGAGTGGCACAGATACGCAGTATTTT.

This clone turned up a few times. This chain connects TRBV9 to TRBJ1-4; 7 nucleotides line up with TRBD1. Per the germline V gene, CDR1 is SGDLS and CDR2 is YYNGEE. There are 15 residues in the CDR3. V gave up 0 bases and J gave up 7 bases; unmatched junction bases: 6. CDR3 loop: CASSVETGQGEKLFF. CDR3 coding DNA: TGTGCCAGCAGCGTAGAGACAGGGCAAGGTGAAAAACTGTTTTTT.

The chain uses TRBV11-2 and TRBJ2-7, with TRBD1 matching 9 bases. Germline trimming cut 5 bases from V and 7 bases from J; bases unmatched to any gene: 6. The CDR3 is 13 amino acids. Per germline, CDR1 SGHAT and CDR2 FQNNGV. The CDR3 DNA is TGTGCCAGCAGCCTACAGGGGGCGGGAGAGCAGTACTTC. The encoded protein is CASSLQGAGEQYF.